Presented here are 10 T cell receptor beta chains from one specimen sequenced in a study of chemoradiotherapy in HPV16-positive cancers. Sequenced by immunoSEQ multiplex PCR; TCRdb stores in-frame clones only, minus some. Of over 15,000 clones listed, 75% to 90% are singletons. The sample was blood, taken from a patient who underwent chemoradiotherapy. The receptors here all came from a human donor with HPV-associated anogenital cancer.

V gene TRBV7-9 combines with J gene TRBJ2-5, with no clear D. V was pared by 1 base and J by 0 bases, with 6 bases between. Germline CDR1 SEHNR, CDR2 FQNEAQ (reference sequence). This CDR3 comprises 14 residues. CDR3 nucleotide sequence: TGTGCCAGCAGCTTAGGACATAACCAAGAGACCCAGTACTTC. Protein sequence: CASSLGHNQETQYF.

V usage is TRBV28 and J usage is TRBJ2-3; 11 bases align to TRBD2. V lost 2 bases, J lost 6 bases, and 7 bases stayed unmatched. This CDR3 comprises 16 residues. The germline gives CDR1 MDHEN, CDR2 SYDVKM. The CDR3: CASSLGLTSGADTQYF. For the CDR3, the DNA is TGTGCCAGCAGTTTAGGCCTGACTAGCGGGGCCGATACGCAGTATTTT.

This chain connects TRBV5-1 to TRBJ1-2; 9 bases fit TRBD1. The CDR3 has 17 residues. V trimming: 0 bases; J trimming: 6 bases; junction bases outside the gene matches: 12. Germline V gives CDR1 SGHRS, CDR2 YFSETQ. The CDR3 DNA reads TGCGCCAGCAGCTTGGGGTCCGGACAGGGGCTTCAGAATGGCTACACCTTC. This sequence encodes CASSLGSGQGLQNGYTF.

The J gene is TRBJ1-3, the V gene TRBV5-6; maybe TRBD1 (5 bases). Trimming removed 5 bases from V and 0 bases from J, with 18 bases in between. Germline lookup yields CDR1 SGHDT and CDR2 YYEEEE. CDR3 length: 17 residues. CDR3 in DNA: TGTGCCAGCAGGTACCAGAGGGGCGGCAACTCTGGAAACACCATATATTTT. Its translation: CASRYQRGGNSGNTIYF.

In this sample, this clone turned up a few times. This chain uses TRBV5-6 with TRBJ2-5, with 11 bases lining up with TRBD2. The junction had 10 bases not matched to a gene; V was cut back by 3 bases and J by 3 bases. The length of the CDR3 is 17 residues. Germline CDR1 reads SGHDT; CDR2 reads YYEEEE. The CDR3 sequence: CASSWELTSGVEETQYF. The CDR3 DNA follows: TGTGCCAGCAGCTGGGAATTGACTAGCGGGGTAGAAGAGACCCAGTACTTC.

V usage is TRBV28 and J usage is TRBJ1-5; D is unclear. In germline, CDR1 is MDHEN, CDR2 SYDVKM. This CDR3 spans 16 amino acids. Trimming cost V 6 bases and J 2 bases, with 17 bases left between them. The CDR3 reads CASSHFLVYGNQPQHF. Here the CDR3 DNA reads TGTGCCAGCAGCCACTTCCTGGTGTATGGCAATCAGCCCCAGCATTTT.

The CDR3 coding sequence is TGTGCCAGCAGTGACTCAGCAGGGGACTACAATGAGCAGTTCTTC. Its protein is CASSDSAGDYNEQFF. The V gene is TRBV6-4, the J gene TRBJ2-1; possible D gene TRBD1, 6 bases. This CDR3 contains 15 residues. The ends were cut back, 0 bases at V and 3 bases at J, with 9 bases in the middle. Germline V gene data show CDR1 as MRHNA and CDR2 as SNTAGT.

V is TRBV5-1 and J is TRBJ1-1; D gene uncertain. CDR1 and CDR2 from the germline V gene are SGHRS and YFSETQ. V was shortened by 1 base and J by 1 base, with 8 bases between the two germline ends. The CDR3 contains 14 residues. This CDR3 reads CASSLMGRNTEAFF. The CDR3 DNA reads TGCGCCAGCAGCTTGATGGGAAGGAACACTGAAGCTTTCTTT.

The chain combines TRBV10-3 with TRBJ2-7; D possibly uses TRBD1 or TRBD2 (5 bases each). Germline V gene lookup returns CDR1 ENHRY and CDR2 SYGVKD. This CDR3 comprises 17 residues. Deletions cut 4 bases from V and 0 bases from J, with 19 bases between. The CDR3 nucleotides read TGTGCCATCAGTGCAAATATTGATACCGGGACCTCCTACGAGCAGTACTTC. It is translated as CAISANIDTGTSYEQYF.

The genes are TRBV28 and TRBJ2-7, with D possibly TRBD1 on 6 matching bases. The V gene lost 6 bases and the J gene lost 3 bases, with 18 bases spanning the gap. Germline CDR1 reads MDHEN; CDR2 reads SYDVKM. This CDR3 contains 15 residues. CDR3 region: CASSQQGGDLYEQYF. The CDR3 region has the DNA TGTGCCAGCAGCCAACAGGGTGGGGACCTCTACGAGCAGTACTTC. The full variable domain, in which reference TRBV28 and TRBJ2-7 provide the parts outside the CDR3, is DVKVTQSSRYLVKRTGEKVFLECVQDMDHENMFWYRQDPGLGLRLIYFSYDVKMKEKGDIPEGYSVSREKKERFSLILESASTNQTSMYLCASSQQGGDLYEQYFGPGTRLTVT.